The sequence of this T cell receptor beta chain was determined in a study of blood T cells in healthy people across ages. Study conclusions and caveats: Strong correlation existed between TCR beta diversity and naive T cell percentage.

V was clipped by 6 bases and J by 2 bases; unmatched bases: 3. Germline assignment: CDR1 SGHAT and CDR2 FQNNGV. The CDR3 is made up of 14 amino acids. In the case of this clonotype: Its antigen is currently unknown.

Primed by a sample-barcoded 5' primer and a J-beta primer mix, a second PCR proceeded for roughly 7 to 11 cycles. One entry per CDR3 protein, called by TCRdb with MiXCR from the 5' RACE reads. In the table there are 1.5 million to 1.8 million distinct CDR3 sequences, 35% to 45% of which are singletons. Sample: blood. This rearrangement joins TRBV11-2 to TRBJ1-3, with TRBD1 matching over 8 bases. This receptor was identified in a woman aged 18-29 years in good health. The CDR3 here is CASRTDRAGNTIYF. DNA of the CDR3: TGTGCCAGCAGGACGGACAGGGCTGGAAACACCATATATTTT.